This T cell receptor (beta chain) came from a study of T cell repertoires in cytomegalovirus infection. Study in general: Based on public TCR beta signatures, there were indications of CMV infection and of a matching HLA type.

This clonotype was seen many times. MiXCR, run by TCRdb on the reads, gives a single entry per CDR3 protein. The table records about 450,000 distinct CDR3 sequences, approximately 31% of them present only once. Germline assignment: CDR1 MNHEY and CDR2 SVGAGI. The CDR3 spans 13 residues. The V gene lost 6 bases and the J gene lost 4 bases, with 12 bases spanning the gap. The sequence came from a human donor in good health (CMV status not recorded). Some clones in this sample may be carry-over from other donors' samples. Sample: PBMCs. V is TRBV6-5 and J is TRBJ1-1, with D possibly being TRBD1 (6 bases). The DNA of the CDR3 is TGTGCCAGCAGCCTGGGACAAATCACTGAAGCTTTCTTT. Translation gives CASSLGQITEAFF.